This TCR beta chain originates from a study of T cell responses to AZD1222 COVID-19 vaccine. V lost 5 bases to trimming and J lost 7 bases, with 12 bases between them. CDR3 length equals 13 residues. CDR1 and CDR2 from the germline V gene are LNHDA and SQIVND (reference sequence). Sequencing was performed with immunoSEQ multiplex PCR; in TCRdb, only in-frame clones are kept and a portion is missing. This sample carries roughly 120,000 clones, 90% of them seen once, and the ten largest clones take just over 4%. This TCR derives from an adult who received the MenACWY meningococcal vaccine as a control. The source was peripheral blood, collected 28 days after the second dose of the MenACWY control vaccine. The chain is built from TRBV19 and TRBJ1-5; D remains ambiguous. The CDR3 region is CASSFQINQPQHF. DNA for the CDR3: TGTGCCAGTAGTTTCCAGATCAACCAGCCCCAGCATTTT.